This entry describes one T cell receptor (beta chain). Donors in Cohort 3 counted as recovered after two negative PCRs, clearance, or symptom resolution. Original processing methods: Scientists estimated how many nucleated cells there were by amplifying reference gene primers. The repertoire was sequenced with immunoSEQ multiplex PCR; TCRdb's copy has only in-frame clones and lacks some. That table supplies the V and J calls and clone size; D and trimming were determined from the DNA. Of about 350,000 clones in the sample, about 88% were seen once. Looked up from germline, CDR1 is SGHVS and CDR2 is FQNEAQ. J was trimmed by 5 bases and V by 2 bases; bases with no gene match: 11. This CDR3 is built from 16 residues. This sample stems from a study of blood T cell repertoires in COVID-19. Whole-study context: The United States, Italy and Spain provided the acute and convalescent COVID-19 samples. PBMCs, B-cell-depleted T cells, or T cells provided the cDNA or gDNA that made up the material.

The TCR sequence derives from a woman in her twenties or thirties who had recovered from COVID-19. V and J are TRBV7-8 and TRBJ1-2, with TRBD1 matching 7 bases. Sequencing input: PBMCs or T cells enriched from blood (not recorded which). The DNA for the CDR3 is TGTGCCAGCAGCTTAAAGCCGACAGGGATAGGGTATGGCTACACCTTC. It yields the protein CASSLKPTGIGYGYTF.